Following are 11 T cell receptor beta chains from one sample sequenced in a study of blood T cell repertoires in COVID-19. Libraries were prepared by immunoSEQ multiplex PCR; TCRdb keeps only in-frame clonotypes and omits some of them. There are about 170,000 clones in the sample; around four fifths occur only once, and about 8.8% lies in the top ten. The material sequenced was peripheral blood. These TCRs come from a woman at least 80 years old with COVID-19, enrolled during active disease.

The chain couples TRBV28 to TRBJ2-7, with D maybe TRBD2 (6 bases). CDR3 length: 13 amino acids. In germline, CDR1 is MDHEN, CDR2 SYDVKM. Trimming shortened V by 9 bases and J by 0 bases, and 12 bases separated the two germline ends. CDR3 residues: CASGSGRSYEQYF. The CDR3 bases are TGTGCCAGTGGAAGCGGGCGCTCCTACGAGCAGTACTTC.

The CDR3 is CASRTNREGTSGNTIYF. The CDR3, as DNA: TGTGCCAGCAGGACCAACAGGGAAGGTACCTCTGGAAACACCATATATTTT. The chain joins TRBV7-3 to TRBJ1-3, with D possibly being TRBD1 (6 bases). V lost 6 bases to trimming and J lost 0 bases, with 18 bases between them. This CDR3 region has 17 residues. Germline CDR1 SGHTA, CDR2 FQGTGA.

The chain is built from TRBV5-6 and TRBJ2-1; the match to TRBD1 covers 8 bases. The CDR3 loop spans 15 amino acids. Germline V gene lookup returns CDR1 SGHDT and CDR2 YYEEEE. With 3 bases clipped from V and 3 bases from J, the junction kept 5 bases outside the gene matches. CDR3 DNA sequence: TGTGCCAGCAGCTCGGACAGGGTGTTCTACAATGAGCAGTTCTTC. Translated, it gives CASSSDRVFYNEQFF.

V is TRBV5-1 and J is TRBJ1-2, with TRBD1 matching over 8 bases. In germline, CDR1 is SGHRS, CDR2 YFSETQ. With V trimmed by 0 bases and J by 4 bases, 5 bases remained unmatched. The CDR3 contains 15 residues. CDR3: CASSLADDRGYGYTF. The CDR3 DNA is TGCGCCAGCAGCTTGGCCGACGACAGGGGCTATGGCTACACCTTC.

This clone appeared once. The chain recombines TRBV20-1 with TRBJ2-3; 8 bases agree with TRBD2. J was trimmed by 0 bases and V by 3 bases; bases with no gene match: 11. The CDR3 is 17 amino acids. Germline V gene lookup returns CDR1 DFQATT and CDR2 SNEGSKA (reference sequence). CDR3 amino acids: CSASWGSGISSTDTQYF. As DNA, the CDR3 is TGCAGTGCTAGTTGGGGTAGCGGGATCTCTAGCACAGATACGCAGTATTTT.

This CDR3 reads CATSRGGQSNTEAFF. DNA for the CDR3: TGTGCCACCAGCAGAGGGGGACAGTCGAACACTGAAGCTTTCTTT. The rearrangement joins TRBV15 to TRBJ1-1; 7 bases line up with TRBD1. The J segment lost 1 base and the V segment lost 1 base, leaving 3 bases of the junction unmatched. The CDR3 loop spans 15 amino acids. From germline, CDR1 is LNHNV and CDR2 YYDKDF (reference sequence).

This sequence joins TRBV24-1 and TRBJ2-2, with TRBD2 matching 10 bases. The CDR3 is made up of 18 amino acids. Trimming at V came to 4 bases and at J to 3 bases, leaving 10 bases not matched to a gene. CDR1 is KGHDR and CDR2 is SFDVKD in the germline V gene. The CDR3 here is CATSDALTSGIDTGELFF. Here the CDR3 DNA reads TGTGCCACCAGTGACGCTCTTACTAGCGGGATTGACACCGGGGAGCTGTTTTTT.

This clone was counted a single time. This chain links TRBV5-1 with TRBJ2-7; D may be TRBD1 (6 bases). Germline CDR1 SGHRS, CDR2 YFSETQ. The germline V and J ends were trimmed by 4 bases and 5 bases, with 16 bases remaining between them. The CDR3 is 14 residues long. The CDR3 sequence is CASSEPNRVNEQYF. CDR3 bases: TGCGCCAGCAGCGAGCCGAACAGGGTGAACGAGCAGTACTTC.

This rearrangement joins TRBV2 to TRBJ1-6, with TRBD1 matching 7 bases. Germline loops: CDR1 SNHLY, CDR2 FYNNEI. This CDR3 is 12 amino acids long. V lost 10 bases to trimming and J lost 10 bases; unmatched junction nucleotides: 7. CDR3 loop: CATRQGESPLHF. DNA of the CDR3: TGTGCCACAAGACAGGGCGAGTCACCCCTCCACTTT. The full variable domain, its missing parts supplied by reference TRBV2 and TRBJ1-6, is EPEVTQTPSHQVTQMGQEVILRCVPISNHLYFYWYRQILGQKVEFLVSFYNNEISEKSEIFDDQFSVERPDGSNFTLKIRSTKLEDSAMYFCATRQGESPLHFGNGTRLTVT.

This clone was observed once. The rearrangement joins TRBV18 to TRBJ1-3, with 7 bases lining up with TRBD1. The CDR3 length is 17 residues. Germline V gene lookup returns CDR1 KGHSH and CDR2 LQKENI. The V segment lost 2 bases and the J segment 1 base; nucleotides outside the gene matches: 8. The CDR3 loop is CASSPNSQGTSGNTIYF. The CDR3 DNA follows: TGTGCCAGCTCACCAAATTCACAGGGGACTTCTGGAAACACCATATATTTT.

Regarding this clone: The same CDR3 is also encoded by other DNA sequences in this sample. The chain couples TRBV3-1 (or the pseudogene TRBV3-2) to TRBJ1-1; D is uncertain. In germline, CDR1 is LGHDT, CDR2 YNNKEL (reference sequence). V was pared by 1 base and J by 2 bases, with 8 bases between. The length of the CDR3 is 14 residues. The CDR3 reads CASSQVSGNTEAFF. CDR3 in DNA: TGTGCCAGCAGCCAAGTGTCGGGAAACACTGAAGCTTTCTTT.